The subject of this entry is one TCR beta chain. No antigen is known for it. The Oncomine TCR Beta short-read assay sequenced DNA from cultured CD4+ T cells. Genomic DNA was isolated from cultured CD4+ T cells. A single record per CDR3 protein comes from TCRdb applying MiXCR to the PCR reads. The table lists approximately 15,000 distinct CDR3 sequences, under 45% of them singletons. Trimming took off 2 bases at V and 8 bases at J, with 10 bases between the two ends. Per the germline V gene, CDR1 is SGHTA and CDR2 is FQGNSA. This CDR3 has 13 residues. These data are taken from a study of vaccination and CD4 T cells after COVID-19. Study as a whole: Convalescent donors: six male, four female; seven Caucasian, two Asian, one multiracial, two Hispanic.

Findings of the study overall: Although the median of SARS-CoV-2-reactive clonotypes rose from about 22 to 38, the change was not significant.

Treatment here: approximately 9-day PBMC culture with coronavirus spike peptide pools or control peptides (ViraFEST assay). Sequences were derived from CD4+ T cells from blood, cultured in vitro, sampled before SARS-CoV-2 vaccination. The TCR originated in a human donor who had recovered from COVID-19. The genes are TRBV7-2 and TRBJ2-1; D remains unclear. CDR3 coding DNA: TGTGCCAGCAGCTTATCGGTCTTCGATGAGCAGTTCTTC. Its protein is CASSLSVFDEQFF. Using reference TRBV7-2 and TRBJ2-1 for the parts outside the CDR3, the full variable domain is GAGVSQSPSNKVTEKGKDVELRCDPISGHTALYWYRQSLGQGLEFLIYFQGNSAPDKSGLPSDRFSAERTGGSVSTLTIQRTQQEDSAVYLCASSLSVFDEQFFGPGTRLTVL.